This T cell receptor (beta chain) was retrieved from a study of blood T cell repertoires in COVID-19. Study context: Collection of acute and convalescent COVID-19 samples took place in the United States, Italy and Spain. T cells, B-cell-depleted T cells, or PBMCs supplied cDNA or gDNA.

Methods used by the authors: Amplification from reference gene primers served as the basis for estimated nucleated cell counts. TCRdb keeps only in-frame clones here, not all; method: immunoSEQ multiplex PCR. V, J and clone size reflect that table, while D and trimming were determined from the DNA. Among tens of thousands of clones listed, approximately 90% were seen once. The CDR3 runs 14 residues. V lost 7 bases and J lost 4; bases outside the gene matches: 8. The germline CDR1 and CDR2 sequences are MNHEY and SVGAGI. The origin of this receptor is a man aged 55 to 70 with acute or convalescent COVID-19. The specimen was peripheral blood. This chain connects TRBV6-5 to TRBJ1-2; 8 nucleotides line up with TRBD1. This CDR3 is CASTKQGGFYGYTF. The CDR3 DNA reads TGTGCCAGCACCAAACAGGGGGGGTTCTATGGCTACACCTTC.